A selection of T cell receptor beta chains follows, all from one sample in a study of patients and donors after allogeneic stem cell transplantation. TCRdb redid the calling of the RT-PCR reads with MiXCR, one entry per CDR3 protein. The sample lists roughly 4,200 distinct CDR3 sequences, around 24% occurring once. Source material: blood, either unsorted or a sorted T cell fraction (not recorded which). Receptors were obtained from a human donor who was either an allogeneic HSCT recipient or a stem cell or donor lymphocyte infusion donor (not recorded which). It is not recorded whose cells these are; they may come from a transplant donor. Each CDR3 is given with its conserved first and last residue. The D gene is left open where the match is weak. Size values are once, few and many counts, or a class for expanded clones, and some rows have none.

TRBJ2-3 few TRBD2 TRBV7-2 TGTGCCAGCAGCCCTCGGGGGACTAGCCTCACAGATACGCAGTATTTT CASSPRGTSLTDTQYF
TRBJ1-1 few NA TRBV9 TGTGCCAGCAGCATCGGCGTGTTAGGTTTGAACACTGAAGCTTTCTTT CASSIGVLGLNTEAFF
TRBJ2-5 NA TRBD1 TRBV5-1 TGCGCCAGCAGCCCCGGGACAGGGCTAGAAGAGACCCAGTACTTC CASSPGTGLEETQYF
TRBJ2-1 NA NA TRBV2 TGTGCCAGCAAGTTGCGGAACCAGTTCTTC CASKLRNQFF
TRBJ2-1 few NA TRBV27 TGTGCCAGCGAGAGCGGGCCCTACAATGAGCAGTTCTTC CASESGPYNEQFF
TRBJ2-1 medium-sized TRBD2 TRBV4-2 TGTGCCAGCAGCCAAGAGGGCGGGAGCTCCTACAATGAGCAGTTCTTC CASSQEGGSSYNEQFF
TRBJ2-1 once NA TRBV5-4 TGTGCCAGCAGCCGGACTCGCAATGAGCAGTTCTTC CASSRTRNEQFF
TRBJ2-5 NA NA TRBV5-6 TGTGCCAGCAGCTACAGACGGAAACAAGAGACCCAGTACTTC CASSYRRKQETQYF
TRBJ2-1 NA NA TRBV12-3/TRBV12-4 TGTGCCAGCAGACGGGGGGCGGGAGAGGCGAATGAGCAGTTCTTC CASRRGAGEANEQFF
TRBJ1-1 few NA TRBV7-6 TGTGCCAGCAGCCGGGACGCGAACACTGAAGCTTTCTTT CASSRDANTEAFF
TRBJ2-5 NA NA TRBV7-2 TGTGCCAGCAGCCCAACGTCGGAGACCCAGTACTTC CASSPTSETQYF
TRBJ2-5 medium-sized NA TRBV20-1 TGCAGTGCTAGGGGCGGAGAGACCCAGTACTTC CSARGGETQYF
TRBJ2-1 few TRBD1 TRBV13 TGTGCCAGCAGCCGACCACTCGGGACAGGGTTTGGGAATGAGCAGTTCTTC CASSRPLGTGFGNEQFF
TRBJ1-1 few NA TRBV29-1 TGCAGCGTTGGTGTTTCTGAAGCTTTCTTT CSVGVSEAFF
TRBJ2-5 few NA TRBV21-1 TGTGCCAGCAGCACCCAAGAGACCCAGTACTTC CASSTQETQYF
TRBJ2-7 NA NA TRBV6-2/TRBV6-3 TGTGCCAGCAGTTACGTCCGGTCCTACGAGCAGTACTTC CASSYVRSYEQYF
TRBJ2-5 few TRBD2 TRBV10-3 TGTGCCATCAACCCTAGCGGGGGGGCCGGAGAGACCCAGTACTTC CAINPSGGAGETQYF
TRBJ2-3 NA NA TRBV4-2 TGTGCCAGCAGCCAAGAAGAAGGGGAAGGCACAGATACGCAGTATTTT CASSQEEGEGTDTQYF
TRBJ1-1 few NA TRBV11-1 TGTGCCAGCAGCGAGGGGCGAGGAACTCCTGAAGCTTTCTTT CASSEGRGTPEAFF
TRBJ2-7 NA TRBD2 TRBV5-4 TGTGCCAGCAGCTTGAGGACTAGCGGGTTCTCCTACGAGCAGTACTTC CASSLRTSGFSYEQYF
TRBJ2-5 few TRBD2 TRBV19 TGTGCCAGTAGTAATCCCGGGACTAGCGGGAGGGAGACCCAGTACTTC CASSNPGTSGRETQYF
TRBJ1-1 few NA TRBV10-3 TGTGCCGTACAGGTTGGCGACACTGAAGCTTTCTTT CAVQVGDTEAFF
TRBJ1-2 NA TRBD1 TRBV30 TGTGCCTGCACGACAGGGTTCGGCTACACCTTC CACTTGFGYTF
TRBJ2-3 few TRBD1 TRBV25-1 TGTGCCAGCTCCAGTGTTGCGGGACAGGGGCAAGATACGCAGTATTTT CASSSVAGQGQDTQYF
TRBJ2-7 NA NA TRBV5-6 TGTGCCAGCCTGGTGAGGGGGACCACCTACGAGCAGTACTTC CASLVRGTTYEQYF
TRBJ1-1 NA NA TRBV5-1 TGCGCCAGCAGCCTGAGGGGTAGATCTGAAGCTTTCTTT CASSLRGRSEAFF
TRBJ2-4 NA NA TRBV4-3 TGCGCCAGCAGCCAAGACCCCCCCGGGTTTGAGAAAAACATTCAGTACTTC CASSQDPPGFEKNIQYF
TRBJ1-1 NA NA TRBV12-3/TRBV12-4 TGTGCCAGCAGTAGGGAGGACGGCACTGAAGCTTTCTTT CASSREDGTEAFF
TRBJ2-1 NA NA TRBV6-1 TGTGCCAGCAGTCCAGCAGGGAAGCAGTTCTTC CASSPAGKQFF
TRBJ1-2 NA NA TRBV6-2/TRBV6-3 TGTGCCAGCGGGACCTTCTATGGCTACACCTTC CASGTFYGYTF
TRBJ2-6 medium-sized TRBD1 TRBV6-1 TGTGCCAGCAGCCCCGGGACAGGTTCCTCTGGGGCCAACGTCCTGACTTTC CASSPGTGSSGANVLTF
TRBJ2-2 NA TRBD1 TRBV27 TGTGCCAGCAGTTTATATGCCGGGACAGGGATGACCGGGGAGCTGTTTTTT CASSLYAGTGMTGELFF
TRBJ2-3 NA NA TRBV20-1 TGCAGTGCTCGGACTAACCAGGTCCAGATAACGCAGTATTTT CSARTNQVQITQYF
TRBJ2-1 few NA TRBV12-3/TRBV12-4 TGTGCCAGCAGTTTAGGCTTACTCTCCTACAATGAGCAGTTCTTC CASSLGLLSYNEQFF
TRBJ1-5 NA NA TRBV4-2 TGTGCCAGCAGCCAAGAATGGGGCAGCAATCAGCCCCAGCATTTT CASSQEWGSNQPQHF
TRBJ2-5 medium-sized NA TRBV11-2 TGTGCCAGCAGCTTAGTATGGCAGGGCGGAGAGACCCAGTACTTC CASSLVWQGGETQYF
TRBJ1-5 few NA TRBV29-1 TGCAGCTTGATGGCTTCTGATCAGCCCCAGCATTTT CSLMASDQPQHF
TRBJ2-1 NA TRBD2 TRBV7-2 TGTGCCAGCAGCTTGGGACTAGCGTCCAATGAGCAGTTCTTC CASSLGLASNEQFF
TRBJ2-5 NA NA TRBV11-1 TGTGCCAGCAGCCCGAGTATGAGGCAAGAGACCCAGTACTTC CASSPSMRQETQYF
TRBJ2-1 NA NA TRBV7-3 TGTGCCAGCAGCTTAAATCTAGCCGGGTACAATGAGCAGTTCTTC CASSLNLAGYNEQFF
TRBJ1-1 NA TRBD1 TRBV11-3 TGTGCCAGCAGCTCACAGGGGCGTACCACTGAAGCTTTCTTT CASSSQGRTTEAFF
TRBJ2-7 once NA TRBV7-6 TGTGCCAGCAGCTTAAATCCCATTGACGAGCAGTACTTC CASSLNPIDEQYF
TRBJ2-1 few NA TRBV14 TGTGCCAGCAGCCAAGCCGGGATTGCAAATGAGCAGTTCTTC CASSQAGIANEQFF
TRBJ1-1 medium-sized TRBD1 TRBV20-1 TGCAGTGCTCTCCGGGACAGAAACACTGAAGCTTTCTTT CSALRDRNTEAFF
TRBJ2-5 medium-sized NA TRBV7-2 TGTGCCAGCAGCTCATACACAGATAGGGCCCAGTACTTC CASSSYTDRAQYF
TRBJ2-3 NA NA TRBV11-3 TGTGCCAGCAGCTTAGAGATTTCTAGCACAGATACGCAGTATTTT CASSLEISSTDTQYF
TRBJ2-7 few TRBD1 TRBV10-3 TGTGCCATCAGTGAGACAGCCGGGACAGGGCACGAGCAGTACTTC CAISETAGTGHEQYF
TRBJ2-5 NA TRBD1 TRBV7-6 TGTGCCAGCAGCTTAGGGGGACAGCAAGAGACCCAGTACTTC CASSLGGQQETQYF
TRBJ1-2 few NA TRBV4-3 TGCGCCAGCAGCCAAGAAACAGGGTACTATGGCTACACCTTC CASSQETGYYGYTF
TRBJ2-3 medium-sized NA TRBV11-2 TGTGCCAGCAGCCCCTCGGGATTTAGCACAGATACGCAGTATTTT CASSPSGFSTDTQYF